These T cell receptor beta chains were read from a single sample in a study of shared clonotypes between healthy human individuals. The table came from immunoSEQ multiplex PCR; TCRdb's copy has only in-frame clones and leaves some out. Seen here are roughly 1,100,000 clones, 70% to 80% observed once, and the top ten hold approximately 1.5%. Sequences were obtained from memory CD4+ T cells sorted from blood. The source is a man aged 18 to 35 in good health. The CDR3 runs from the conserved cysteine through the conserved F or W. A D gene is named only where the DNA matches it firmly. The size of a clone is reported for some rows only, either as once, few or many, or as a class for expanded clones.

v_call,j_call,clone_size,d_call,cdr3_nt,cdr3_aa
TRBV7-8,TRBJ2-3,.,TRBD1,TGTGCCAGCAGCTCTAGACAGGGGGGCACAGATACGCAGTATTTT,CASSSRQGGTDTQYF
TRBV9,TRBJ2-5,.,TRBD2,TGTGCCAGCAGCGTTGACTTAGCGGGAGGTCGGGAGACCCAGTACTTC,CASSVDLAGGRETQYF
TRBV5-1,TRBJ2-3,once,.,TGCGCCAGCAGCAGATACAGGGAAGTGGGCACAGATACGCAGTATTTT,CASSRYREVGTDTQYF
TRBV7-2,TRBJ1-1,.,.,TGTGCCAGCAGCTTTAATAGGGGTATCACTGAAGCTTTCTTT,CASSFNRGITEAFF
TRBV11-2,TRBJ2-7,.,.,TGTGCCAGCAGCTCCACGGGACATCTCTACGAGCAGTACTTC,CASSSTGHLYEQYF
TRBV4-1,TRBJ2-2,few,TRBD2,TGCGCCAGCAGCGCAGGGGGACTAGCGGGGCCGACGGGCGGGGAGCTGTTTTTT,CASSAGGLAGPTGGELFF
TRBV9,TRBJ1-2,.,.,TGTGCCAGCAGCCCTGGGACCTCTGGCTACACCTTC,CASSPGTSGYTF
TRBV19,TRBJ1-1,few,.,TGTGCCAGTAGTATAGATAATGGAGGTGAAGCTTTCTTT,CASSIDNGGEAFF
TRBV6-1,TRBJ1-2,.,.,TGTGCCAGCAGTGACAGGGGAGCTAACTATGGCTACACCTTC,CASSDRGANYGYTF
TRBV11-2,TRBJ2-7,.,TRBD2,TGTGCCAGCAGCCTCAGACTAGCGGGAGTTAACGAGCAGTACTTC,CASSLRLAGVNEQYF
TRBV7-6,TRBJ2-5,.,TRBD2,TGTGCCAGCAGCTCCACTATCGGACTAGGAGAGACCCAGTACTTC,CASSSTIGLGETQYF
TRBV28,TRBJ1-2,.,.,TGTGCCAGCAGTCCCAACCACAAGGGGCAGGGTGGCTACACCTTC,CASSPNHKGQGGYTF
TRBV6-5,TRBJ1-6,few,TRBD1,TGTGCCACCGGGACAGGGATTAATTCACCCCTCCACTTT,CATGTGINSPLHF
TRBV30,TRBJ2-5,.,.,TGTGCCTGGAGCGGTTACAGGGAGCAGTACTTC,CAWSGYREQYF
TRBV18,TRBJ2-2,.,.,TGTGCCAGCTCACAAGGGTCCGGGAACACCGGGGAGCTGTTTTTT,CASSQGSGNTGELFF
TRBV7-8,TRBJ1-3,.,.,TGTGCCAGCAGCTTTGACCCTGGAAACACCATATATTTT,CASSFDPGNTIYF
TRBV5-1,TRBJ1-2,.,TRBD1,TGCGCCAGCAGCGCGACAGGGGAATCTGGCTACACCTTC,CASSATGESGYTF
TRBV5-8,TRBJ2-1,once,TRBD2,TGTGCCAGCAGCACCGGACTAGCGGGGCTGTACAATGAGCAGTTCTTC,CASSTGLAGLYNEQFF
TRBV5-1,TRBJ2-2,.,.,TGCGCCAGCAGCTTAGGTGGGGCGAACACCGGGGAGCTGTTTTTT,CASSLGGANTGELFF
TRBV11-2,TRBJ2-5,.,.,TGTGCCAGCAGCTCCCTCCTGGCTAACCAAGAGACCCAGTACTTC,CASSSLLANQETQYF
TRBV6-5,TRBJ2-3,many,TRBD2,TGTGCCAGCAGTAAACTAGCGGGACAGCGCGATACGCAGTATTTT,CASSKLAGQRDTQYF
TRBV27,TRBJ2-1,.,.,TGTGCCAGCAGTTTATTCTTCGGGAGTGGGTACAATGAGCAGTTCTTC,CASSLFFGSGYNEQFF
TRBV28,TRBJ1-4,.,.,TGTGCCAGCAGGGGGACAACAAGCGAAAAACTGTTTTTT,CASRGTTSEKLFF
TRBV5-6,TRBJ2-7,.,.,TGTGCCAGCAGCCTCTTGGTGGCAGCAACCTACGAGCAGTACTTC,CASSLLVAATYEQYF